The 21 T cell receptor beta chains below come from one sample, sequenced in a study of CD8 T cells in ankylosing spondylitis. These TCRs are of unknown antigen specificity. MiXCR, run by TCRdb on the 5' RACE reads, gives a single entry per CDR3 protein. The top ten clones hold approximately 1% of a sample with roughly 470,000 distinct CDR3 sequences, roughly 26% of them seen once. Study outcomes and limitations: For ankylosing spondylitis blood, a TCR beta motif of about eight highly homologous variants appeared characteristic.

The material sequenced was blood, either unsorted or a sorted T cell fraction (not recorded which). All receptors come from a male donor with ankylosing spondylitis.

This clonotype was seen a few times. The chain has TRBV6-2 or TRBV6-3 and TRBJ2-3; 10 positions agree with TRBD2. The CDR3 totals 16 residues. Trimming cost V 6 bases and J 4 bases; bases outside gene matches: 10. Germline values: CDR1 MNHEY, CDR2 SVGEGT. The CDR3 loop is CASSRIGLAEADTQYF. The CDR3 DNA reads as TGTGCCAGCAGCCGAATCGGACTAGCGGAGGCAGATACGCAGTATTTT.

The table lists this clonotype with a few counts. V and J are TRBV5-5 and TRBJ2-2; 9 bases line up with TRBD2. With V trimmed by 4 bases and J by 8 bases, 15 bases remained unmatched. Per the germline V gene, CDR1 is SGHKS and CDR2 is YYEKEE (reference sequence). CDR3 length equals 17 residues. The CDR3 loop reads CASSPYSLAGRRGELFF. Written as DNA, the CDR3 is TGTGCCAGCAGCCCTTACTCCCTAGCGGGGCGAAGGGGGGAGCTGTTTTTT.

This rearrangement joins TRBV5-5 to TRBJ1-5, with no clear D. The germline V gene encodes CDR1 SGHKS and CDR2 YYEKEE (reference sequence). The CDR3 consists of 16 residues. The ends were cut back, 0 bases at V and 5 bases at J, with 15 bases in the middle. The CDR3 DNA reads TGTGCCAGCAGCTTGGGTACCGGGAACGAGTATCAGCCCCAGCATTTT. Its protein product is CASSLGTGNEYQPQHF.

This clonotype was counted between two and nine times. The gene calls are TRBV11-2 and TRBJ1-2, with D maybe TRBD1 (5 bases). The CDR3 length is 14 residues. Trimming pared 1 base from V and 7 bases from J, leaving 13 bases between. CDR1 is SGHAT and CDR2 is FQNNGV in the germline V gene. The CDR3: CASSLGGGLSGYTF. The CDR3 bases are TGTGCCAGCAGCTTAGGGGGGGGGTTGTCTGGCTACACCTTC.

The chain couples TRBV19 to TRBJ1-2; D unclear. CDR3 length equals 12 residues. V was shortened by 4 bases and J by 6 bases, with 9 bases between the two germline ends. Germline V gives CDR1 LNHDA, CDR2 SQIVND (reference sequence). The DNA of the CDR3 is TGTGCCAGTAGTAATCTGCGCGATGGCTACACCTTC. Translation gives CASSNLRDGYTF.

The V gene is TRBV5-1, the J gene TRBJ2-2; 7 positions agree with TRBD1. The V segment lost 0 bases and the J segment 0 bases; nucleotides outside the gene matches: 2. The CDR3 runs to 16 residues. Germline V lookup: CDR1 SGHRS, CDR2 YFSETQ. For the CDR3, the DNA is TGCGCCAGCAGCTTGGCCCAGGGGGCGAACACCGGGGAGCTGTTTTTT. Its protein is CASSLAQGANTGELFF.

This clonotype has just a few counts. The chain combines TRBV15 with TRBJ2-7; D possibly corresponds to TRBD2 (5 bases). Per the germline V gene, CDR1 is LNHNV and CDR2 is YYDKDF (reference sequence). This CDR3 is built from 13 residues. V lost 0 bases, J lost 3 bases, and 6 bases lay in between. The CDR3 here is CATSRERVYEQYV. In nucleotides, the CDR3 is TGTGCCACCAGCAGAGAGCGGGTCTACGAGCAGTACGTC.

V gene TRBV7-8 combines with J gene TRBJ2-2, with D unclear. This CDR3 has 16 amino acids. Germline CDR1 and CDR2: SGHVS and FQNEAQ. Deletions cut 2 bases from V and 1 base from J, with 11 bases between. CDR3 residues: CASSLLNGGNTGELFF. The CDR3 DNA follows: TGTGCCAGCAGCTTATTAAATGGCGGGAACACCGGGGAGCTGTTTTTT.

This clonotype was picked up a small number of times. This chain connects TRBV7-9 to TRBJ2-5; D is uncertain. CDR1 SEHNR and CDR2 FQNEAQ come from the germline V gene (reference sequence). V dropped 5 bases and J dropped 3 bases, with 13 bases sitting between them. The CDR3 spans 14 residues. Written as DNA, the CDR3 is TGTGCCAGCAGCCCCCGACGGACGGAAGAGACCCAGTACTTC. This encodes CASSPRRTEETQYF.

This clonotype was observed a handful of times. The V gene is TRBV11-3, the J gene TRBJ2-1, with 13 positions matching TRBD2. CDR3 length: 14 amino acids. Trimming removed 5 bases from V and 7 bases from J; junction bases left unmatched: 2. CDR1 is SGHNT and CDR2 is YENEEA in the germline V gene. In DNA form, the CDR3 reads TGTGCCAGCAGCCAGGGACTAGCGGGGAATGAGCAGTTCTTC. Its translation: CASSQGLAGNEQFF. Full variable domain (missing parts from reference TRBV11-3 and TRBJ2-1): EAGVVQSPRYKIIEKKQPVAFWCNPISGHNTLYWYLQNLGQGPELLIRYENEEAVDDSQLPKDRFSAERLKGVDSTLKIQPAELGDSAVYLCASSQGLAGNEQFFGPGTRLTVL.

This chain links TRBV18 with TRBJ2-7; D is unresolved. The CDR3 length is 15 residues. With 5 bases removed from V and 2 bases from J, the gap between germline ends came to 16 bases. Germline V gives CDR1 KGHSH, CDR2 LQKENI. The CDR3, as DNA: TGTGCCAGCTCATACGGGCAGGATTCTACCTACGAGCAGTACGTC. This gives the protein CASSYGQDSTYEQYV.

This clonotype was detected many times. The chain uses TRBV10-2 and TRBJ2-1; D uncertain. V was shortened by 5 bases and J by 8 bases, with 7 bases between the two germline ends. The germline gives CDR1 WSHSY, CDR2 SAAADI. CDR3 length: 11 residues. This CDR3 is CASSLYDEQFF. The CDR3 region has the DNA TGCGCCAGCAGTTTGTACGATGAGCAGTTCTTC.

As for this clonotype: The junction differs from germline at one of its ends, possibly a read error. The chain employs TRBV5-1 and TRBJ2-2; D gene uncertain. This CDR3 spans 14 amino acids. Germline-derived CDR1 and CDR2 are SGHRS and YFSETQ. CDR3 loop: CASSLAQNSGELFF. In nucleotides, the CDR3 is TGCGCCAGCAGCTTGGCACAGAACTCCGGGGAGCTGTTTTTT.

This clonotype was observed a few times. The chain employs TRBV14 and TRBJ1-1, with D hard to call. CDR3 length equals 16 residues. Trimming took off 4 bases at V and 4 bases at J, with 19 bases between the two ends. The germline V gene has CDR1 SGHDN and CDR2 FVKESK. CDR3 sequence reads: CASSPLAAIFTTEAFF. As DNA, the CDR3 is TGTGCCAGCAGCCCCCTGGCAGCCATTTTTACCACTGAAGCTTTCTTT.

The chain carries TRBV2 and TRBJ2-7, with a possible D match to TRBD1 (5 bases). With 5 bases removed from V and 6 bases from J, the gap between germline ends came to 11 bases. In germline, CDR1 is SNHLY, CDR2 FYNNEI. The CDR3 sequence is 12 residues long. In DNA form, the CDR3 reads TGTGCCAGCAGTCTAGGACAAGGCGAGCAGTACGTC. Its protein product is CASSLGQGEQYV.

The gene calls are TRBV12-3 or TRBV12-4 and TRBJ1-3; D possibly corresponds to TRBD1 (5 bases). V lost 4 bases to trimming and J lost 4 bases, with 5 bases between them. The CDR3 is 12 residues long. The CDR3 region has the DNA TGTGCCAGCAGTTCAGGGGGAAACACCATATATTTT. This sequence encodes CASSSGGNTIYF.

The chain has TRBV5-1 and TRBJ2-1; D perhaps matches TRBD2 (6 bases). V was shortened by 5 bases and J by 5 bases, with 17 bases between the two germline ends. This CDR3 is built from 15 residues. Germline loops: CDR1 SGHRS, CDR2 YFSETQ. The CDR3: CASRRMAGTNNEQFF. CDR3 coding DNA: TGCGCCAGCAGACGAATGGCGGGGACCAACAATGAGCAGTTCTTC.

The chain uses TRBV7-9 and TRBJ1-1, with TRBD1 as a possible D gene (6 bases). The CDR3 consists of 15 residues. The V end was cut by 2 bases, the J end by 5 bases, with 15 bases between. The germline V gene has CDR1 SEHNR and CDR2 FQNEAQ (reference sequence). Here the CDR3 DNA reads TGTGCCAGCAGCTTATATTTGGGGCAGGGGACTGAAGCTTTCTTT. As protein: CASSLYLGQGTEAFF.

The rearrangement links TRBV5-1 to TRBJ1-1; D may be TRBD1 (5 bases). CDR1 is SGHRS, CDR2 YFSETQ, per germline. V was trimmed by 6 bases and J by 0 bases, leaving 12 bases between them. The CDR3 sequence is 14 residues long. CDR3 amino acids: CASTLGTVNTEAFF. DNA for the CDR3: TGCGCCAGCACCCTTGGGACGGTGAACACTGAAGCTTTCTTT.

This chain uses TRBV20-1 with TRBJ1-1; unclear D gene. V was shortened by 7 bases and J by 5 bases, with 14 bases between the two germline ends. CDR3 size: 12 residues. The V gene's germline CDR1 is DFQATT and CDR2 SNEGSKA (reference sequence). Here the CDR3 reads CSGQTSGTEAFF. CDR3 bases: TGCAGTGGGCAGACAAGCGGGACTGAAGCTTTCTTT.

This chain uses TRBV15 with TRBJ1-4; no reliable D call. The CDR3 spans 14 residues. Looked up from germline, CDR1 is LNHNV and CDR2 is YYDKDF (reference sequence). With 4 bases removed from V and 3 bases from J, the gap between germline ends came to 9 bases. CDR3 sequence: CATSKGFANEKLFF. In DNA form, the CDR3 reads TGTGCCACCAGCAAGGGATTCGCTAATGAAAAACTGTTTTTT.